This T cell receptor (beta chain) was recorded in a study of identical twins. TCRdb re-called the 5' RACE reads through MiXCR, storing one row per CDR3 protein. The table includes 210,000 or so distinct CDR3 sequences, around 15% detected once. The CDR3 has 16 amino acids. V was clipped by 0 bases and J by 3 bases, with 14 bases between them. Per germline, CDR1 DFQATT and CDR2 SNEGSKA (reference sequence). Notes on this clonotype: As yet, its antigen is unknown.

Study results and limitations: The models gave estimates that fell short of the out-of-frame TCR alpha sharing seen in monozygotic twins.

The data also belong to a second study, concerning T cells expressing NK-cell markers.

The rearrangement links TRBV20-1 to TRBJ2-2; perhaps TRBD2 as D (5 bases). Material: CD8+ T cells sorted from blood. This TCR derives from a woman aged 18-35 years in good health. DNA for the CDR3: TGCAGTGCTAGAGATCGGGAACGGGGATACACCGGGGAGCTGTTTTTT. Its protein product is CSARDRERGYTGELFF.